This T cell receptor (beta chain) was documented in a study of shared clonotypes between healthy human individuals. Deletions cut 2 bases from V and 7 bases from J, with 9 bases between. Germline V gene sequence: CDR1 GTSNPN, CDR2 SVGIG (reference sequence). This CDR3 region has 13 residues. This clone was detected once. Measured with immunoSEQ multiplex PCR; TCRdb has only the in-frame clones, and not every one. The sample lists some 2,500,000 clones; 80% to 95% were seen once. The sequence was collected from a man aged 18 to 30 in good health. Some clones in this sample may be carry-over from other donors' samples. Sample: naive CD4+ T cells from PBMCs. The subset here: CD45RA+ positively selected. V usage is TRBV30 and J usage is TRBJ1-6; D gene uncertain. The CDR3 DNA follows: TGTGCCTGGAGTACCCATGGAAATTCACCCCTCCACTTT. Its translation is CAWSTHGNSPLHF.